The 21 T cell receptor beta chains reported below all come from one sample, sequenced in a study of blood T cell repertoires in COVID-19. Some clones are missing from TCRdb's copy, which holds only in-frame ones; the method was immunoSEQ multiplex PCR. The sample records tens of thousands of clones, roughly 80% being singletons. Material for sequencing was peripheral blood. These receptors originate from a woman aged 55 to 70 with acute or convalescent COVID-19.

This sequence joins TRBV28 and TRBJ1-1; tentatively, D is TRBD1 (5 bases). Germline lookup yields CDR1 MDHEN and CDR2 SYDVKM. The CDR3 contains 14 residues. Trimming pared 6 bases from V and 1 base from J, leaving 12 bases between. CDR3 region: CASRLVRANTEAFF. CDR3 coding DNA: TGTGCCAGCAGACTTGTCAGGGCGAACACTGAAGCTTTCTTT.

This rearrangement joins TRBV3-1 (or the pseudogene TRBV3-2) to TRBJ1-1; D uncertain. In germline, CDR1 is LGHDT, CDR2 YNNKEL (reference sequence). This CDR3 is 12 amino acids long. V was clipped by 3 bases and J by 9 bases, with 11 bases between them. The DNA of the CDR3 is TGTGCCAGCAGCCAGCCGCAGTCCCAAGCTTTCTTT. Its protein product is CASSQPQSQAFF.

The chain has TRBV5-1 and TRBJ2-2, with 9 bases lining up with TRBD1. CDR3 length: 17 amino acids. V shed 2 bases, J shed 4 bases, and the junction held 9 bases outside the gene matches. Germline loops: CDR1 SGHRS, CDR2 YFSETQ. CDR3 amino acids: CASSFKLTGGVTGELFF. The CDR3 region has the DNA TGCGCCAGCAGCTTTAAACTTACAGGGGGCGTCACCGGGGAGCTGTTTTTT.

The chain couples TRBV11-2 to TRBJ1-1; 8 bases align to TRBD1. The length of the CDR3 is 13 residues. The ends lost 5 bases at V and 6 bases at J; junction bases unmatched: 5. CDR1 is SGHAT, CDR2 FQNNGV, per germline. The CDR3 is CASSPAGGAEAFF. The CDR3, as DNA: TGTGCCAGCAGCCCTGCAGGGGGCGCTGAAGCTTTCTTT.

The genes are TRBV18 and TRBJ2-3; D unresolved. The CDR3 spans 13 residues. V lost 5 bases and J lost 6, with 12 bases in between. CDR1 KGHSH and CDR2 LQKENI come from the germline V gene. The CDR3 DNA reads TGTGCCAGCTCAACCACAGTCACGGATACGCAGTATTTT. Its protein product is CASSTTVTDTQYF.

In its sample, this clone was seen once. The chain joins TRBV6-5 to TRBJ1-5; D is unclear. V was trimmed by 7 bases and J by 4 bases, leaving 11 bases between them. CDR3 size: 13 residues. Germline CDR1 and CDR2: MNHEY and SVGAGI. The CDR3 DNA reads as TGTGCCAGCATCAGGCCGGTTAATCAGCCCCAGCATTTT. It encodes CASIRPVNQPQHF.

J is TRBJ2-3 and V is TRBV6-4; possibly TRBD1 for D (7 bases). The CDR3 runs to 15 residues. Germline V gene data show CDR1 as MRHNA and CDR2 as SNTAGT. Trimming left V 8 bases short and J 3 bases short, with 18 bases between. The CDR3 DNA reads TGTGCCAGCCGACTCACAGGGGAGGCGACAGATACGCAGTATTTT. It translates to CASRLTGEATDTQYF.

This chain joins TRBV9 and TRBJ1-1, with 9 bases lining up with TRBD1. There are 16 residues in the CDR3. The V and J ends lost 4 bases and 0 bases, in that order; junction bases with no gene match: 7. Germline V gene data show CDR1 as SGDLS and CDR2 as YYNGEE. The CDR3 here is CASSIGQGPVNTEAFF. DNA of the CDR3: TGTGCCAGCAGCATAGGACAGGGGCCTGTGAACACTGAAGCTTTCTTT.

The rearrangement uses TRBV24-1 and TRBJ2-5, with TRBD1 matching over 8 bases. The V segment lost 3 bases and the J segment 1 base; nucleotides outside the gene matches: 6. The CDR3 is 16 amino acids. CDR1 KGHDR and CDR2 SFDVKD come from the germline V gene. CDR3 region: CATSDPGQAPQETQYF. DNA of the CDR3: TGTGCCACCAGTGATCCGGGACAGGCGCCCCAAGAGACCCAGTACTTC.

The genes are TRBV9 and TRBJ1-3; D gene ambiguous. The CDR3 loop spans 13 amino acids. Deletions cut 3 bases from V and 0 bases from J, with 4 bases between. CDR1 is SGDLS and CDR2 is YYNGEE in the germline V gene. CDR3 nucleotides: TGTGCCAGCAGCGGCGACTCTGGAAACACCATATATTTT. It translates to CASSGDSGNTIYF.

CDR3 in amino acids: CASSPSRGAVETQYF. CDR3 DNA sequence: TGTGCCAGCAGCCCATCGCGGGGGGCCGTGGAGACCCAGTACTTC. The chain has TRBV5-4 and TRBJ2-5, with 8 bases lining up with TRBD2. Germline V lookup: CDR1 SGHNT, CDR2 YYREEE (reference sequence). V dropped 4 bases and J dropped 5; count of bases not matched to a gene: 10. The CDR3 is 15 residues long. The full variable domain, its missing parts supplied by reference TRBV5-4 and TRBJ2-5, is ETGVTQSPTHLIKTRGQQVTLRCSSQSGHNTVSWYQQALGQGPQFIFQYYREEENGRGNFPPRFSGLQFPNYSSELNVNALELDDSALYLCASSPSRGAVETQYFGPGTRLLVL.

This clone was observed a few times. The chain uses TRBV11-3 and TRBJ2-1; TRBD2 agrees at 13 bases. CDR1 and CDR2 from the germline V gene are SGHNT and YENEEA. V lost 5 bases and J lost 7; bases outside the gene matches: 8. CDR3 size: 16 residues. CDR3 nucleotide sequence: TGTGCCAGCAGCCCCAGGACTAGCGGGGGAGAGAATGAGCAGTTCTTC. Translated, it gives CASSPRTSGGENEQFF.

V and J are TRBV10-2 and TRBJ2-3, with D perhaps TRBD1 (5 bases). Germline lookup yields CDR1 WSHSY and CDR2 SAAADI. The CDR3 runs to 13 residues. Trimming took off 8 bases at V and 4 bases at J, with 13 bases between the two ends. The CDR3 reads CASRTGQADTQYF. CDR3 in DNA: TGCGCCAGCCGGACCGGACAAGCAGATACGCAGTATTTT.

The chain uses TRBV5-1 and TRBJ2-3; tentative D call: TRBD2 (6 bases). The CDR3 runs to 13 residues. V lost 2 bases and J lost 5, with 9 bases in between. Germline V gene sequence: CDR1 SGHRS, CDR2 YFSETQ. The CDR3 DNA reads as TGCGCCAGCAGCTTCGGAGGGGAAGATACGCAGTATTTT. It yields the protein CASSFGGEDTQYF.

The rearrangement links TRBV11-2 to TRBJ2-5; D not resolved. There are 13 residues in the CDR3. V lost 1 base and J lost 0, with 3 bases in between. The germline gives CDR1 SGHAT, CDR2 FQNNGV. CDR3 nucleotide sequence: TGTGCCAGCAGCTTAGGTAACCAAGAGACCCAGTACTTC. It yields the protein CASSLGNQETQYF.

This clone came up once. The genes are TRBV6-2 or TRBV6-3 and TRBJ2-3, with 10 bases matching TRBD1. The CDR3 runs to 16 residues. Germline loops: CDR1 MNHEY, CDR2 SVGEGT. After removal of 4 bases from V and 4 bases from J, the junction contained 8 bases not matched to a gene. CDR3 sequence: CASSSPRQGAPDTQYF. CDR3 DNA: TGTGCCAGCAGTTCCCCGAGACAGGGGGCCCCAGATACGCAGTATTTT.

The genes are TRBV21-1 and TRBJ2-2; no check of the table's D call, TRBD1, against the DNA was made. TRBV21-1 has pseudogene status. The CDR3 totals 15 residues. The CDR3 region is CASSKEQGITGELFF. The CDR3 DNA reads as TGTGCCAGCAGCAAAGAGCAGGGAATTACCGGGGAGCTGTTTTTT.

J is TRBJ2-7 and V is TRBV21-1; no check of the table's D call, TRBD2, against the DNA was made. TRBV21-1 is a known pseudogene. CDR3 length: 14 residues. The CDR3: CASSKDGLTYEQYV. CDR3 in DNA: TGTGCCAGCAGCAAAGACGGGTTAACCTACGAGCAGTACGTC.

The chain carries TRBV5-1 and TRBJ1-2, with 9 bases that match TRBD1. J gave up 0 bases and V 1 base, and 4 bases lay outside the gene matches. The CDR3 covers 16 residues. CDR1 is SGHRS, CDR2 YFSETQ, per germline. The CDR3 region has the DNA TGCGCCAGCAGCTTGACAGGGGGCTCTACTAACTATGGCTACACCTTC. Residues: CASSLTGGSTNYGYTF.

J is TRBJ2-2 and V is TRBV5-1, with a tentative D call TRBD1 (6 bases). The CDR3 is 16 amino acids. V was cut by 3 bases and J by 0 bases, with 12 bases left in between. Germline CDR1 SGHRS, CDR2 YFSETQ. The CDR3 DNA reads TGCGCCAGCAGCTCCACCGGGACACCGAACACCGGGGAGCTGTTTTTT. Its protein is CASSSTGTPNTGELFF.

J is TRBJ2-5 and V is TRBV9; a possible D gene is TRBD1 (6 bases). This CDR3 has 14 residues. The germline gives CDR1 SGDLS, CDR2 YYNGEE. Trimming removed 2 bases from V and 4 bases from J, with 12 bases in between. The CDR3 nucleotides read TGTGCCAGCAGCGTCCGGGACATTCGAGAGACCCAGTACTTC. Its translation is CASSVRDIRETQYF.